These T cell receptor beta chains were read from a single sample in a study of T cells after yellow fever vaccination. Via MiXCR, TCRdb re-called the 5' RACE reads, giving one row per CDR3 protein. Of 310,000 or so distinct CDR3 sequences listed, around 7% are singletons. The sequencing used PBMCs, collected about 41 days after the first yellow fever vaccination. The receptors originated from a man younger than 35 who received the YFV17D yellow fever vaccine. Both conserved end residues are part of each CDR3. A D gene is named only where the DNA matches it firmly. Clone sizes are given selectively: once, few, many, or a class where the clone is expanded.

D gene	V gene	clone size	J gene	CDR3 DNA	CDR3 protein
.	TRBV5-1	many	TRBJ2-1	TGCGCCAGCAGCTTAGGACAGAGCTCCTACAATGAGCAGTTCTTC	CASSLGQSSYNEQFF
.	TRBV5-1	.	TRBJ2-5	TGCGCCAGCAGCTTGCTCGACCTCACCACGGGGACCCAGTACTTC	CASSLLDLTTGTQYF
.	TRBV6-5	few	TRBJ2-7	TGTGCCAGCAGTTTTGAGGAGGTTTCCTACGAGCAGTACTTC	CASSFEEVSYEQYF
TRBD1	TRBV20-1	.	TRBJ1-5	TGCAGTGCTAGGACAGGGGGCTTTCAGCCCCAGCATTTT	CSARTGGFQPQHF
TRBD1	TRBV5-1	few	TRBJ2-2	TGCGCCAGCAGACCGAGGGGGCGGACCGGGGAGCTGTTTTTT	CASRPRGRTGELFF
.	TRBV7-2	few	TRBJ1-5	TGTGCCAGCAGTCCGACCAGGGGACAGCCCCAGCATTTT	CASSPTRGQPQHF
.	TRBV5-1	few	TRBJ2-5	TGCGCCAGCTCCTTGCCGGACGTCCAAGAGACCCAGTACTTC	CASSLPDVQETQYF
.	TRBV12-3/TRBV12-4	many	TRBJ1-5	TGTGCCAGCAGTCGGGACCATAGCAATCAGCCCCAGCATTTT	CASSRDHSNQPQHF
.	TRBV5-1	few	TRBJ1-2	TGCGCCAGCAGCTTAGGAGGCGCCCACTATGGCTACACCTTC	CASSLGGAHYGYTF
TRBD1	TRBV11-2	few	TRBJ1-4	TGTGCCAGCAGCTCGCGCCCGGGACAGCCAGCTTCGAATGAAAAACTGTTTTTT	CASSSRPGQPASNEKLFF
.	TRBV7-2	.	TRBJ2-1	TGTGCCAGCAGCTTAGGGGAGTCCTATGAGCAGTTCTTC	CASSLGESYEQFF
TRBD2	TRBV7-3	.	TRBJ2-3	TGTGCCAGCAGCCCCGGCCCTAGGAGCGGGGGCACAGATACGCAGTATTTT	CASSPGPRSGGTDTQYF
.	TRBV13	.	TRBJ2-1	TGTGCCAGCAGCGCGATCGGGACCACCTCTTTTGATGAGCAGTTCTTC	CASSAIGTTSFDEQFF
.	TRBV4-1	.	TRBJ2-2	TGCGCCAGCAGCCGTACCGGGATAACCTCCGGGGAGCTGTTTTTT	CASSRTGITSGELFF
.	TRBV5-1	few	TRBJ1-1	TGCGCCAGCAGCTTTGGAGAGCCCTTCGTGGGCGAGGCTGAAGCTTTCTTT	CASSFGEPFVGEAEAFF
.	TRBV5-1	.	TRBJ2-2	TGCGCCAGCAGTTGGGGATTCGACACCGGGGAGCTGTTTTTT	CASSWGFDTGELFF
TRBD1	TRBV20-1	many	TRBJ1-2	TGCAGTGCTAGAGACCCTATGACAGGGAACTATGGCTACACCTTC	CSARDPMTGNYGYTF
TRBD1	TRBV5-1	many	TRBJ1-3	TGCGCCAGCAGCCACGGGACAGACTCTGGAAACACCATATATTTT	CASSHGTDSGNTIYF
.	TRBV28	few	TRBJ2-1	TGTGCCAGCAGGGGCCGGACGGACCTTTTCAATGAGCAGTTCTTC	CASRGRTDLFNEQFF
TRBD1	TRBV7-7	.	TRBJ2-3	TGTGCTAGCAGCTTGCGAAGGGGGCTCGATACGCAGTATTTT	CASSLRRGLDTQYF
TRBD2	TRBV5-4	few	TRBJ2-3	TGTGCCAGCAGCCCCGGGGGGGGGTTAGATGCGCAGTATTTT	CASSPGGGLDAQYF
.	TRBV20-1	few	TRBJ1-2	TGCAGTGCTGACGATGGAGGCGGGCGAGGCTACACCTTC	CSADDGGGRGYTF
.	TRBV14	.	TRBJ1-1	TGTGCCAGCAGTCGCGAGGGTTGGCTTTCTGAAGCTTTCTTT	CASSREGWLSEAFF
TRBD1	TRBV29-1	few	TRBJ2-3	TGCAGCGTGGAAAGGACAGGGCGTGGGACAGATACGCAGTATTTT	CSVERTGRGTDTQYF
TRBD2	TRBV6-1	.	TRBJ2-2	TGTGCCAGCAGTCTCGGACTAGCTTACACCGGGGAGCTGTTTTTT	CASSLGLAYTGELFF
.	TRBV25-1	few	TRBJ2-3	TGTGCCAGCAAAGGGTACACAGATACGCAGTATTTT	CASKGYTDTQYF
.	TRBV5-1	many	TRBJ1-4	TGCGCCAGCAGCTTGGATGGAGAAAGGCGTGAAAAACTGTTTTTT	CASSLDGERREKLFF
.	TRBV7-2	many	TRBJ1-4	TGTGCCAGCAGCTTACAGGGTGAAAAACTGTTTTTT	CASSLQGEKLFF
.	TRBV30	few	TRBJ2-7	TGTGCCTCCCGCCCATTCTCCTACGAGCAGTACTTC	CASRPFSYEQYF
.	TRBV12-3/TRBV12-4	.	TRBJ2-1	TGTGCCAGCAGCCCCGACAGCTCCTCCTACAATGAGCAGTTCTTC	CASSPDSSSYNEQFF
.	TRBV5-1	.	TRBJ2-1	TGCGCCAGCAGCTTGGGGCCAGGGGTGGGTGGCCATGAGCAGTTCTTC	CASSLGPGVGGHEQFF
TRBD1	TRBV20-1	.	TRBJ1-2	TGCAGTGCTAGTGGGAGGGGGCTCCCTAACTATGGCTACACCTTC	CSASGRGLPNYGYTF
TRBD2	TRBV19	.	TRBJ2-1	TGTGCCAGTATGGCGGGGGATTCCTACAATGAGCAGTTCTTC	CASMAGDSYNEQFF
.	TRBV5-1	few	TRBJ2-5	TGCGCCAGCAGCCGGGGGAACCAAGAGACCCAGTACTTC	CASSRGNQETQYF
.	TRBV7-2	.	TRBJ1-4	TGTGCCAGCAGTCGGACTTATGAAAAACTGTTTTTT	CASSRTYEKLFF
.	TRBV18	.	TRBJ1-2	TGTGCCAGCTCACCAGGGGGGGCCCCGAACTATGGCTACACCTTC	CASSPGGAPNYGYTF
.	TRBV5-1	many	TRBJ2-3	TGCGCCAGCAGCACTGAGGGATCAGATACGCAGTATTTT	CASSTEGSDTQYF
.	TRBV9	.	TRBJ2-5	TGTGCCAGCAGCGTAGGGGGGACTTCAGAGGAGACCCAGTACTTC	CASSVGGTSEETQYF
.	TRBV5-5	.	TRBJ1-1	TGTGCCAGCAGCTTGGAGTATGATACTGAAGCTTTCTTT	CASSLEYDTEAFF
TRBD1	TRBV5-1	few	TRBJ2-3	TGCGCCAGCAGCTATGGACAGGGGGCGAGCGCAGATACGCAGTATTTT	CASSYGQGASADTQYF
TRBD2	TRBV27	.	TRBJ2-3	TGTGCCAGCAGTTTATCTCGGACTAGTGGCACAGATACGCAGTATTTT	CASSLSRTSGTDTQYF
.	TRBV19	many	TRBJ1-1	TGTGCCAGTAGTACCTTCGATATCTGGATGAGGGTTGGAGAAGCTTTCTTT	CASSTFDIWMRVGEAFF
TRBD2	TRBV20-1	.	TRBJ2-1	TGCAGTGCCGACGGGGGGGGCTACAATGAGCAGTTCTTC	CSADGGGYNEQFF
.	TRBV6-5	.	TRBJ1-5	TGTGCCAGCAAATTTATCGAGGGACGCGGTCAGCCCCAGCATTTT	CASKFIEGRGQPQHF
.	TRBV7-2	few	TRBJ1-3	TGTGCCAGCAGCAGTCAGTTGGGTGGCACCATATATTTT	CASSSQLGGTIYF
TRBD2	TRBV24-1	many	TRBJ2-3	TGTGCCACCAGTTTCACGCGGGGGGGCACAGATACGCAGTATTTT	CATSFTRGGTDTQYF
.	TRBV19	few	TRBJ1-1	TGTGCCAGTAGTCCTAGGGGGGGCGCGGATCCAGCTTTCTTT	CASSPRGGADPAFF
.	TRBV18	many	TRBJ2-5	TGTGCCAGCTCGACGACAAATCCTGAAGAGACCCAGTACTTC	CASSTTNPEETQYF
.	TRBV29-1	few	TRBJ2-3	TGCAGCGTTGAAGATTGGGCCGTAGGGGTATCAGATACGCAGTATTTT	CSVEDWAVGVSDTQYF
.	TRBV7-2	many	TRBJ1-5	TGTGCCAGCAGCGTCCGGGGGGATCAGCCCCAGCATTTT	CASSVRGDQPQHF
.	TRBV5-1	.	TRBJ2-1	TGCGCCAGCAGCTTGGGTCCATCTGGTGACAATGAGCAGTTCTTC	CASSLGPSGDNEQFF